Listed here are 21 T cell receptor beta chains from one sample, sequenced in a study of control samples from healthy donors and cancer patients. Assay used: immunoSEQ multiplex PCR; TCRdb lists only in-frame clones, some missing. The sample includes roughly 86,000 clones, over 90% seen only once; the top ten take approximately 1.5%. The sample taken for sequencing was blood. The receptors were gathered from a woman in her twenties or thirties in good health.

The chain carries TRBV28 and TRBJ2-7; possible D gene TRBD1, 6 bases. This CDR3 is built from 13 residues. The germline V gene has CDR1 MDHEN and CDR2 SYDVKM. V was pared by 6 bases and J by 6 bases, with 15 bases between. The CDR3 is CASRYLRGAEQYF. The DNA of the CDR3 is TGTGCCAGCAGATACCTCAGGGGAGCCGAGCAGTACTTC.

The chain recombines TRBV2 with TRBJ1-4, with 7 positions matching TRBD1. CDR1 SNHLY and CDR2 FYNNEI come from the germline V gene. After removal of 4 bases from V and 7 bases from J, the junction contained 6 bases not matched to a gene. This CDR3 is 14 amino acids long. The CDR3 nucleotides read TGTGCCAGCAGTGCCAGGGGGTGGAGTGAAAAACTGTTTTTT. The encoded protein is CASSARGWSEKLFF.

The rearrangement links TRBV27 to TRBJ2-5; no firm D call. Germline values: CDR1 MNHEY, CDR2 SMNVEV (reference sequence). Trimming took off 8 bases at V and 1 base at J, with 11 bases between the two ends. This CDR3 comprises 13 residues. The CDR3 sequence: CASAYLGQETQYF. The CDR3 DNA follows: TGTGCCAGCGCGTATCTCGGCCAAGAGACCCAGTACTTC.

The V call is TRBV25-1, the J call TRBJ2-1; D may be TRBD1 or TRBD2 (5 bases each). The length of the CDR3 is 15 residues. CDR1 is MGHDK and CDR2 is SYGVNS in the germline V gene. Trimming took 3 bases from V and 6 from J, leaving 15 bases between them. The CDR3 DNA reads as TGTGCCAGCAGTGAGTTGGGGGAGAAGATCAATGAGCAGTTCTTC. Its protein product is CASSELGEKINEQFF.

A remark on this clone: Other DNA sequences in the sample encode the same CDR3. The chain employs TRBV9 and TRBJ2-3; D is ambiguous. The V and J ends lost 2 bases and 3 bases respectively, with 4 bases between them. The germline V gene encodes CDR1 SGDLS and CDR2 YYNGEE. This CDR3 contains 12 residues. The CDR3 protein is CASSVGTDTQYF. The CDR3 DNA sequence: TGTGCCAGCAGCGTGGGGACAGATACGCAGTATTTT.

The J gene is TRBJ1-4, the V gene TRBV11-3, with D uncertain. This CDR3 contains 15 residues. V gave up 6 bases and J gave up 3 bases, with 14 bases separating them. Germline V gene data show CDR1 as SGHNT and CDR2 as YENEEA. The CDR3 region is CASRRRYSSNEKLFF. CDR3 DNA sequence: TGTGCCAGCAGGCGGAGGTACAGCTCTAATGAAAAACTGTTTTTT. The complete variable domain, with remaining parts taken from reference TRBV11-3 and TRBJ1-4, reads EAGVVQSPRYKIIEKKQPVAFWCNPISGHNTLYWYLQNLGQGPELLIRYENEEAVDDSQLPKDRFSAERLKGVDSTLKIQPAELGDSAVYLCASRRRYSSNEKLFFGSGTQLSVL.

The DNA for the CDR3 is TGCGCCAGCAGCTTGGCCATTAGGGAGACCTACGAGCAGTACTTC. Translating it yields CASSLAIRETYEQYF. This chain uses TRBV5-1 with TRBJ2-7; D is perhaps TRBD2 (5 bases). In germline, CDR1 is SGHRS, CDR2 YFSETQ. This CDR3 has 15 amino acids. V shed 0 bases and J shed 2 bases, with 12 bases lying between them.

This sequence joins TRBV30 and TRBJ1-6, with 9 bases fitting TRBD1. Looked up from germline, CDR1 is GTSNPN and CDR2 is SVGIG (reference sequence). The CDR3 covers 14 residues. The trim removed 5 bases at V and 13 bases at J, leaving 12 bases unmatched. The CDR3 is CAWGGTGFLLPLHF. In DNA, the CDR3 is TGTGCCTGGGGGGGGACAGGGTTTTTACTTCCCCTCCACTTT.

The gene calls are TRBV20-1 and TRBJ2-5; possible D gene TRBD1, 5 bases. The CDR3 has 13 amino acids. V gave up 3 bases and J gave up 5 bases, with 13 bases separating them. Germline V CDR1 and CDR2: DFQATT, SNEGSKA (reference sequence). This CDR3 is CSASTGIGETQYF. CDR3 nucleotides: TGCAGTGCTAGTACAGGAATCGGCGAGACCCAGTACTTC.

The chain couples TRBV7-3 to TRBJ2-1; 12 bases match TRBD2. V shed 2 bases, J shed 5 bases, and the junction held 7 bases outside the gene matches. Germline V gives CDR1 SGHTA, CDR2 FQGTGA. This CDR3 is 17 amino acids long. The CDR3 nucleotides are TGTGCCAGCAGCTTATCCGGACTAGCGGGATTTCACAATGAGCAGTTCTTC. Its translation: CASSLSGLAGFHNEQFF.

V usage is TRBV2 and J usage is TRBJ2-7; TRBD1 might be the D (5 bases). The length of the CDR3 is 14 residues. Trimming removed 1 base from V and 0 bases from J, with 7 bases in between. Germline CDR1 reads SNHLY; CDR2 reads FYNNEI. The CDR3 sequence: CASSEDRNSYEQYF. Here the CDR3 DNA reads TGTGCCAGCAGTGAAGACAGGAACTCCTACGAGCAGTACTTC.

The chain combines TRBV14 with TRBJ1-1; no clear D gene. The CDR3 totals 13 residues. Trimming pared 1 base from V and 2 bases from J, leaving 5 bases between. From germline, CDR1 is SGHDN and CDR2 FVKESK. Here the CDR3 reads CASSQGSNTEAFF. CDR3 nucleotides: TGTGCCAGCAGCCAAGGGTCCAACACTGAAGCTTTCTTT.

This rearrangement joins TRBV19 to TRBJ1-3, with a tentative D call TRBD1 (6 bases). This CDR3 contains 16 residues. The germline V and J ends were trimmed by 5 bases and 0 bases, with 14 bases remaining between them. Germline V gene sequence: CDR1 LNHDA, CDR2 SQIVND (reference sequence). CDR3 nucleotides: TGTGCCAGTAGTGAGCCGCACAGGGACTCTGGAAACACCATATATTTT. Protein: CASSEPHRDSGNTIYF. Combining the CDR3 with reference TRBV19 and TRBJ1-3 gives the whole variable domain DGGITQSPKYLFRKEGQNVTLSCEQNLNHDAMYWYRQDPGQGLRLIYYSQIVNDFQKGDIAEGYSVSREKKESFPLTVTSAQKNPTAFYLCASSEPHRDSGNTIYFGEGSWLTVV.

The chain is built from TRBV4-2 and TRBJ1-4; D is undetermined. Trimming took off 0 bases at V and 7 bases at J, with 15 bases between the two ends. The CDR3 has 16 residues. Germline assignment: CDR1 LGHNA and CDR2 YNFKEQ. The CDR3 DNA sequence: TGTGCCAGCAGCCAAGACGGACGAATAGAGGGTGAAAAACTGTTTTTT. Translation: CASSQDGRIEGEKLFF.

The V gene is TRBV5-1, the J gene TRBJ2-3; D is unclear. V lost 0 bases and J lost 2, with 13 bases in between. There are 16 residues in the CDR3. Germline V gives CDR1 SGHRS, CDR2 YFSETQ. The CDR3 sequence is CASSLVFQINTDTQYF. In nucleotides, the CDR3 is TGCGCCAGCAGCTTGGTATTCCAGATAAACACAGATACGCAGTATTTT. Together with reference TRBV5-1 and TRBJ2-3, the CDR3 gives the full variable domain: KAGVTQTPRYLIKTRGQQVTLSCSPISGHRSVSWYQQTPGQGLQFLFEYFSETQRNKGNFPGRFSGRQFSNSRSEMNVSTLELGDSALYLCASSLVFQINTDTQYFGPGTRLTVL.

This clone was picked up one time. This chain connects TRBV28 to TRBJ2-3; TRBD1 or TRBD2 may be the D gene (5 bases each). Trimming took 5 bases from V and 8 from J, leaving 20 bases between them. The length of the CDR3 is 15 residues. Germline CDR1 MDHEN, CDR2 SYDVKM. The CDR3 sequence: CASSKGTTRTGTQYF. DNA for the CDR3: TGTGCCAGCAGTAAAGGGACGACCCGGACGGGTACGCAGTATTTT.

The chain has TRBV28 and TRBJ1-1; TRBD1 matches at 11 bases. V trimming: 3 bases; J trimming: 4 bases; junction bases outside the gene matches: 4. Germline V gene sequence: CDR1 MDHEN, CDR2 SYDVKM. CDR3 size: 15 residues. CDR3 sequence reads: CASSFPGQGVTEAFF. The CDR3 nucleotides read TGTGCCAGCAGTTTCCCGGGACAGGGGGTCACTGAAGCTTTCTTT.

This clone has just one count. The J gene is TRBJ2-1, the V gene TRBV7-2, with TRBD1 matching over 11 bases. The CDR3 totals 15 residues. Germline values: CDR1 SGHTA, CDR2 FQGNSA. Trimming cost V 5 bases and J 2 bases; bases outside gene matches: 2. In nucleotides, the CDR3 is TGTGCCAGCAGCCGGACAGGGGGCCCCTACAATGAGCAGTTCTTC. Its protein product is CASSRTGGPYNEQFF. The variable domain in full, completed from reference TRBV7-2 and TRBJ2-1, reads GAGVSQSPSNKVTEKGKDVELRCDPISGHTALYWYRQSLGQGLEFLIYFQGNSAPDKSGLPSDRFSAERTGGSVSTLTIQRTQQEDSAVYLCASSRTGGPYNEQFFGPGTRLTVL.

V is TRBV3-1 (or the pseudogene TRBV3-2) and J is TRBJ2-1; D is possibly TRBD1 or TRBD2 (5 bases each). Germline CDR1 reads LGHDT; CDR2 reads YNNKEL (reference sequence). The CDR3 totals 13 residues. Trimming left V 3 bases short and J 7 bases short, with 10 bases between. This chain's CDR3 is CASSHRWGNEQFF. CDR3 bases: TGTGCCAGCAGCCACCGATGGGGGAATGAGCAGTTCTTC.

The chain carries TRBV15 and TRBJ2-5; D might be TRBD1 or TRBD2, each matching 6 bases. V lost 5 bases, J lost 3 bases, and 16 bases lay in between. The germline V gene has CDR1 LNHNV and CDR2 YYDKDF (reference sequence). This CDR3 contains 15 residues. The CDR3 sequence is CATSGGGLDKETQYF. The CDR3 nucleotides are TGTGCCACCAGCGGTGGGGGGCTGGACAAAGAGACCCAGTACTTC.

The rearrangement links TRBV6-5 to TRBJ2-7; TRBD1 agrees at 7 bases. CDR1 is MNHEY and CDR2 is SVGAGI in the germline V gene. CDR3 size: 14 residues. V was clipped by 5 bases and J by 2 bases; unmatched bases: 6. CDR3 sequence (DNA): TGTGCCAGCAGTATTAGGACAGGCCCCTACGAGCAGTACTTC. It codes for CASSIRTGPYEQYF.